Listed below are T cell receptor beta chains from one sample, sequenced in a study of chemoradiotherapy in HPV16-positive cancers. The protocol was immunoSEQ multiplex PCR, while the TCRdb copy is restricted to in-frame clones and leaves out a portion. The data contain under 35,000 clones, approximately 90% of them singletons. Sample: blood, taken from a patient who underwent chemoradiotherapy. The receptors stem from a human donor with HPV-associated anogenital cancer. CDR3s include the opening cysteine and the closing phenylalanine or tryptophan. A D gene is named only where the DNA matches it firmly. Clone size is given for some rows only: seen once, a few or many times, or a class if the clone is expanded.

v_call	d_call	j_call	clone_size	cdr3_nt	cdr3_aa
TRBV19	.	TRBJ2-2	.	TGTGCCAGTAGTATAGATGAGGCAGCCAACACCGGGGAGCTGTTTTTT	CASSIDEAANTGELFF
TRBV23-1	.	TRBJ2-1	.	TGCGCCAGCAGTCACGGGGGCGATGAGCAGTTCTTC	CASSHGGDEQFF
TRBV4-1	.	TRBJ1-1	.	TGCGCCAGCAGCCAAGTGCTCGGGCATGCCGCTGAAGCTTTCTTT	CASSQVLGHAAEAFF
TRBV7-9	.	TRBJ1-2	.	TGTGCCAGCAACCTCAATAGGGATGGCTACACCTTC	CASNLNRDGYTF
TRBV29-1	.	TRBJ1-2	once	TGCAGCGTACTAGCGGGGGCCGACTATGGCTACACCTTC	CSVLAGADYGYTF
TRBV28	.	TRBJ1-1	.	TGTGCCAGCACCCTGGGACACCTGAACACTGAAGCTTTCTTT	CASTLGHLNTEAFF
TRBV10-1	.	TRBJ1-1	few	TGCGCCAGCAGGGAGGCAGGGCGGTCAGAGGGCACTGAAGCTTTCTTT	CASREAGRSEGTEAFF
TRBV6-1	.	TRBJ1-1	.	TGTGCCAGCAGTATGGAGATGAACACTGAAGCTTTCTTT	CASSMEMNTEAFF
TRBV28	.	TRBJ2-1	.	TGTGCCAGCACCCCCCCCAGGGGATCCTACAATGAGCAGTTCTTC	CASTPPRGSYNEQFF
TRBV9	.	TRBJ1-2	.	TGTGCCAGCAGCTCTGCCCGGGACGGACCCCACTATGGCTACACCTTC	CASSSARDGPHYGYTF
TRBV5-6	TRBD1	TRBJ1-1	.	TGTGCCAGCCTAAGACAGGGAATGAACACTGAAGCTTTCTTT	CASLRQGMNTEAFF
TRBV2	TRBD1	TRBJ2-1	once	TGTGCCAGCAGGGCTGGACAGGGGGCCACCTTGGCCTACAATGAGCAGTTCTTC	CASRAGQGATLAYNEQFF
TRBV4-1	TRBD2	TRBJ2-1	.	TGCGCCAGCAGCCAAGAGGGACTAGCTTTTTGGAATGAGCAGTTCTTC	CASSQEGLAFWNEQFF
TRBV7-2	TRBD2	TRBJ2-7	.	TGTGCCAGCAGCTTATGGCTAGCGGGGGGGTCCTACGAGCAGTACTTC	CASSLWLAGGSYEQYF
TRBV5-5	.	TRBJ1-5	.	TGTGCCAGCAGCTTGTACATGGCGGAAAATCAGCCCCAGCATTTT	CASSLYMAENQPQHF
TRBV21-1	.	TRBJ2-1	.	TGTGCCAGCAGCAAAGTTGGGCGGACCCCCCCCAATGAGCAGTTCTTC	CASSKVGRTPPNEQFF
TRBV4-1	TRBD2	TRBJ2-3	.	TGCGCCAGCAGTAAAGTGGGGGAGGGCCAGAGGGAAGATACGCAGTATTTT	CASSKVGEGQREDTQYF
TRBV28	TRBD1	TRBJ1-2	.	TGTGCCAGCAGACAATCCGGACAGGGTAACTATGGCTACACCTTC	CASRQSGQGNYGYTF
TRBV5-1	.	TRBJ2-2	few	TGCGCCAGCAGCGCCTCGGCTGCGAACACCGGGGAGCTGTTTTTT	CASSASAANTGELFF
TRBV4-1	TRBD1	TRBJ1-5	.	TGCGCCAGCAGCCTTTCCAGGGGGCATCAGCCCCAGCATTTT	CASSLSRGHQPQHF
TRBV5-6	TRBD1	TRBJ1-3	.	TGTGCCAGCAGCCGACAGGGATTAATAGGTGCTGGAAACACCATATATTTT	CASSRQGLIGAGNTIYF
TRBV7-9	.	TRBJ2-5	few	TGTGCCAGCAGCTTAGGATCCCTCCTCCAAGAGACCCAGTACTTC	CASSLGSLLQETQYF
TRBV28	.	TRBJ2-7	.	TGTGCCAGCAGGCGGACGGGGACCTACGAGCAGTACTTC	CASRRTGTYEQYF
TRBV5-1	TRBD2	TRBJ2-5	.	TGCGCCAGCAGCACTAGCGGGAGGGCCGAAGAGACCCAGTACTTC	CASSTSGRAEETQYF
TRBV19	.	TRBJ1-5	few	TGTGCCAGTAGTATCGAGCAGGTGAACAATCAGCCCCAGCATTTT	CASSIEQVNNQPQHF
TRBV5-4	TRBD1	TRBJ1-1	.	TGTGCCAGCAGCTGGGACAGGGGGGAAGCTTTCTTT	CASSWDRGEAFF
TRBV7-9	TRBD1	TRBJ2-7	few	TGTGCCAGCAGCAAGGTTAGGGGACAGGCCTACGAGCAGTACTTC	CASSKVRGQAYEQYF
TRBV11-1	.	TRBJ1-1	few	TGTGCCAGCAGCTTAGTACAGATTCACACTGAAGCTTTCTTT	CASSLVQIHTEAFF
TRBV25-1	.	TRBJ2-4	.	TGTGCCAGCCGCCCCGGGGCAGGGTTGGAGGCCAAAAACATTCAGTACTTC	CASRPGAGLEAKNIQYF
TRBV30	.	TRBJ2-3	.	TGTGCCTGGGGGGAGGACTCAATGAGAGATACGCAGTATTTT	CAWGEDSMRDTQYF
TRBV6-1	TRBD1	TRBJ2-7	.	TGTGCCAGCAGTGAAGCTTCCGGGACAGGTCCTTACGAGCAGTACTTC	CASSEASGTGPYEQYF
TRBV7-9	.	TRBJ1-4	.	TGTGCCAGCAGCTCCGCGTTACAGGGAACTAATGAAAAACTGTTTTTT	CASSSALQGTNEKLFF
TRBV7-8	.	TRBJ2-5	.	TGTGCCAGCAGCTATTCAATTCTACTAGAAGAGACCCAGTACTTC	CASSYSILLEETQYF
TRBV19	TRBD2	TRBJ2-3	.	TGTGCCAGTAGCCCCCTTGCGACTAGCGGGGGCCCCAAGGATACGCAGTATTTT	CASSPLATSGGPKDTQYF
TRBV28	TRBD1	TRBJ1-2	.	TGTGCCAGCAGTTTATACGTGACAGGGGATGGCTACACCTTC	CASSLYVTGDGYTF
TRBV5-5	.	TRBJ1-3	.	TGTGCCAGCAGTCGGGCCTCTCGGTCTGGAAACACCATATATTTT	CASSRASRSGNTIYF
TRBV28	.	TRBJ1-5	.	TGTGCCAGCAGTACCCAACCGGGGAGCAATCAGCCCCAGCATTTT	CASSTQPGSNQPQHF
TRBV29-1	TRBD1	TRBJ1-2	.	TGCAGCGTTGAACCTCGACAGGGGGGCGGCTACACCTTC	CSVEPRQGGGYTF